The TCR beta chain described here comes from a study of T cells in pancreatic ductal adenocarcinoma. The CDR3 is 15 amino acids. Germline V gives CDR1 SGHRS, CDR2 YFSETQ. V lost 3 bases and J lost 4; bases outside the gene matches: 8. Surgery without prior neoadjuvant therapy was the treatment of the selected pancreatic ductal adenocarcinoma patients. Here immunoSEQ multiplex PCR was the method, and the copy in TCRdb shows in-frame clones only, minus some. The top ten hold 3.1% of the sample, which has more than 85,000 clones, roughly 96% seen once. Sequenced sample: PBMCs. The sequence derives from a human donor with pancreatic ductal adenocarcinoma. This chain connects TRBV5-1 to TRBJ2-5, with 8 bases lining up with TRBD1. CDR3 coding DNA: TGCGCCAGCAGCTGGACTACGGACAGGGCAGAGACCCAGTACTTC. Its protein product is CASSWTTDRAETQYF.